Included here is one TCR beta chain sequence, with context. The clone's antigen remains unknown. One base away there is no much larger clone; base qualities are not given. This record belongs to a study of blood T cell repertoires in COVID-19 (TCRdb year 2020). For context, the study as a whole: Samples from collaborators originated in the United States, Italy and Spain and spanned both the acute and convalescent phases of COVID-19. Subjects who had been exposed to COVID-19, were actively infected with it, or had recovered from it provided the deeply sampled blood TCRbeta repertoires that made up the dataset. Sample metadata almost always included a de-identified subject ID, COVID-19 status, age in years and sex. Samples were obtained from the ongoing ImmuneRACE study (first 160 participants) and from about 1,300 subjects provided by 6 global collaborators. The repertoires were made available in a free public database intended to serve as a resource for research on the immune response to SARS-CoV-2. HLA class I and class II types, where available, came from metadata supplied by the sample provider rather than from assay-based typing. The material from the prospective study consisted of cDNA or gDNA derived from T cells, B-cell-depleted T cells, or PBMCs.

In Seattle, one collaborating source enrolled patients while the infection was active and tracked those patients longitudinally over the course of disease. Each collaborating institution followed its own protocols to collect whole blood in K2EDTA tubes. For TCRbeta analysis, collaborators shipped samples as frozen whole blood, isolated PBMCs, or DNA extracted from either of those sample types. Overall study results and their limits: The quantity of clinical and demographic metadata differed by source and by participant and was supplied without curation.

Via the germline V gene, CDR1 is LGHNA and CDR2 YNFKEQ. Deletion took 1 base off V and 6 bases off J, with a span of 12 bases between the germline ends. Its CDR3 holds 15 amino acids, cysteine through phenylalanine. The kept DNA is CDR3 alone, 45 bases in frame from the first base. TCRbeta CDR3 regions were amplified from genomic DNA by means of the immunoSEQ Assay, a bias-controlled multiplex PCR. The study's own analysis went as follows. The number of nucleated cells in each sample was estimated by amplification of reference gene primers within the assay. Sequence reads were collapsed and filtered to measure the absolute abundance of every unique TCRbeta CDR3 rearrangement. Productive Simpson clonality was computed per sample as the square root of Simpson's diversity index over productive rearrangements. TCRdb took over this immuneACCESS table, retaining in-frame rearrangements with V and J assigned. Such tables are incomplete; in checked studies, under half of the missing clones stem from an unresolved V gene, and the remainder is unexplained. That table supplies the V and J calls and clone size; D and trimming were determined from the DNA. For this sample the table gives tens of thousands of clones, of which roughly nine tenths were detected only once. Around 21% of the sample comes from the top ten.

The clonotype comes from a woman aged 80 or older with COVID-19, enrolled during active disease. Sequencing used peripheral blood. The rearranged chain carries TRBV4-2 and TRBJ2-2; D gene: possibly TRBD1, on 5 matching bases. This receptor carries the CDR3 CASSQGGREAGELFF. The DNA reads TGTGCCAGCAGCCAAGGCGGCAGGGAAGCCGGGGAGCTGTTTTTT.